Presented here are 32 T cell receptor beta chains from one specimen sequenced in a study of shared clonotypes between healthy human individuals. Only in-frame clones appear in the TCRdb table, and some are missing; sequencing was by immunoSEQ multiplex PCR. The sample shows 2 million to 2.5 million clones, approximately 93% of them seen only once. Sequencing was done on a sample of naive CD4+ T cells from PBMCs. The subset is: CD45RA+ positively selected. The origin of the receptors is a man younger than 30 in good health. Some clones in this sample may be carry-over from other donors' samples.

The chain joins TRBV2 to TRBJ2-5; 9 nucleotides agree with TRBD1. Germline CDR1 and CDR2: SNHLY and FYNNEI. The CDR3 extends over 16 amino acids. V dropped 0 bases and J dropped 3; count of bases not matched to a gene: 5. The CDR3 loop reads CASSEARGQGKETQYF. The CDR3 DNA follows: TGTGCCAGCAGTGAAGCTAGGGGACAGGGAAAAGAGACCCAGTACTTC. The full variable domain, rest sourced from reference TRBV2 and TRBJ2-5, is EPEVTQTPSHQVTQMGQEVILRCVPISNHLYFYWYRQILGQKVEFLVSFYNNEISEKSEIFDDQFSVERPDGSNFTLKIRSTKLEDSAMYFCASSEARGQGKETQYFGPGTRLLVL.

V and J are TRBV5-1 and TRBJ1-1, with D perhaps matching TRBD1 (5 bases). Deletions cut 3 bases from V and 1 base from J, with 13 bases between. The CDR3 length is 15 residues. Germline CDR1 and CDR2: SGHRS and YFSETQ. CDR3 sequence (DNA): TGCGCCAGCAGCTGGCAGAGACAGTCGAACACTGAAGCTTTCTTT. This gives the protein CASSWQRQSNTEAFF.

The chain couples TRBV28 to TRBJ2-5, with D perhaps matching TRBD1 or TRBD2 (5 bases each). The germline V gene encodes CDR1 MDHEN and CDR2 SYDVKM. This CDR3 region has 11 residues. The V end lost 8 bases, the J end lost 7 bases, and 11 bases lay between the germline ends. The CDR3 coding sequence is TGTGCCAGCCGGTTTGGGGGGACCCAGTACTTC. This translates into CASRFGGTQYF.

The chain uses TRBV12-5 and TRBJ2-2; TRBD2 aligns across 7 bases. Germline V lookup: CDR1 LGHNT, CDR2 FRNRAP. V shed 7 bases, J shed 3 bases, and the junction held 14 bases outside the gene matches. CDR3 length: 17 amino acids. The CDR3 reads CASAGLAANGDTGELFF. In nucleotides, the CDR3 is TGTGCTAGTGCGGGGCTAGCGGCGAACGGGGACACCGGGGAGCTGTTTTTT.

This rearrangement joins TRBV2 to TRBJ1-5; no firm D call. Per the germline V gene, CDR1 is SNHLY and CDR2 is FYNNEI. The V end lost 3 bases, the J end lost 8 bases, and 8 bases lay between the germline ends. The CDR3 length is 12 residues. CDR3 region: CASSDNSEPQHF. In DNA, the CDR3 is TGTGCCAGCAGTGACAACTCAGAGCCCCAGCATTTT.

The chain links TRBV28 to TRBJ1-4; D unresolved. Trimming cost V 5 bases and J 8 bases, with 9 bases left between them. Germline assignment: CDR1 MDHEN and CDR2 SYDVKM. The CDR3 runs 12 residues. The CDR3 nucleotides read TGTGCCAGCAGTCCACGCGACGAAAAACTGTTTTTT. Its translation: CASSPRDEKLFF.

Comment on this clone: Within the sample, other DNA sequences also encode this same CDR3. The chain couples TRBV27 to TRBJ1-2, with D possibly being TRBD1 (5 bases). V was pared by 2 bases and J by 2 bases, with 9 bases between. CDR3 length equals 14 residues. CDR1 and CDR2 from the germline V gene are MNHEY and SMNVEV (reference sequence). The CDR3 here is CASSLSTGNYGYTF. CDR3 nucleotide sequence: TGTGCCAGCAGTTTAAGTACAGGCAACTATGGCTACACCTTC.

The V gene is TRBV7-9, the J gene TRBJ2-5, with no clear D. Trimming removed 8 bases at V and 1 base at J, with 2 bases between. The CDR3 extends over 10 amino acids. Germline lookup yields CDR1 SEHNR and CDR2 FQNEAQ (reference sequence). The CDR3 sequence is CASGQETQYF. CDR3 DNA: TGTGCCAGCGGCCAAGAGACCCAGTACTTC.

This sequence joins TRBV28 and TRBJ1-2, with D perhaps TRBD1 (6 bases). The CDR3 is made up of 16 amino acids. From germline, CDR1 is MDHEN and CDR2 SYDVKM. The ends were cut back, 2 bases at V and 5 bases at J, with 18 bases in the middle. The CDR3 DNA sequence: TGTGCCAGCAGTTTACTGGACAGCGACACCTTTTATGGCTACACCTTC. Protein sequence: CASSLLDSDTFYGYTF.

This chain joins TRBV11-2 and TRBJ2-7; possibly TRBD2 for D (5 bases). The CDR3 is 16 residues long. CDR1 is SGHAT, CDR2 FQNNGV, per germline. The V gene lost 5 bases and the J gene lost 5 bases, with 22 bases spanning the gap. The CDR3 DNA sequence: TGTGCCAGCAGCCGTCTCACGGGCCCCGGGATCCACGAGCAGTACTTC. Protein sequence: CASSRLTGPGIHEQYF.

This rearrangement joins TRBV9 to TRBJ2-3, with TRBD2 matching 15 bases. The V segment lost 0 bases and the J segment 5 bases; nucleotides outside the gene matches: 7. The CDR3 sequence is 18 residues long. From germline, CDR1 is SGDLS and CDR2 YYNGEE. The CDR3 is CASSVEPGTSGRLDTQYF. In nucleotides, the CDR3 is TGTGCCAGCAGCGTAGAACCAGGGACTAGCGGGAGGTTAGATACGCAGTATTTT.

The J gene is TRBJ2-3, the V gene TRBV5-1; 8 positions agree with TRBD2. With V trimmed by 6 bases and J by 2 bases, 5 bases remained unmatched. CDR3 length: 14 amino acids. Germline lookup yields CDR1 SGHRS and CDR2 YFSETQ. The CDR3 loop is CASTPAGATDTQYF. CDR3 coding DNA: TGCGCCAGCACCCCAGCGGGAGCCACAGATACGCAGTATTTT. The full variable domain, with the rest looked up from reference TRBV5-1 and TRBJ2-3, is KAGVTQTPRYLIKTRGQQVTLSCSPISGHRSVSWYQQTPGQGLQFLFEYFSETQRNKGNFPGRFSGRQFSNSRSEMNVSTLELGDSALYLCASTPAGATDTQYFGPGTRLTVL.

Of note for this clone: Other DNA sequences from this sample encode an identical CDR3 as well. This chain uses TRBV4-3 with TRBJ1-5, with D uncertain. The germline V gene encodes CDR1 LGHNA and CDR2 YSLEER. The CDR3 runs to 13 residues. V was trimmed by 0 bases and J by 5 bases, leaving 5 bases between them. In DNA, the CDR3 is TGCGCCAGCAGCCAAGATCGATATCAGCCCCAGCATTTT. Its protein is CASSQDRYQPQHF.

The chain links TRBV30 to TRBJ1-1; D uncertain. The CDR3 has 11 residues. V was cut by 0 bases and J by 6 bases, with 5 bases left in between. Germline CDR1 GTSNPN, CDR2 SVGIG (reference sequence). The CDR3 region has the DNA TGTGCCTGGAGTGTCGAAGCTGAAGCTTTCTTT. Protein product: CAWSVEAEAFF.

V is TRBV2 and J is TRBJ2-7; no firm D call. CDR3 size: 12 residues. CDR1 and CDR2 from the germline V gene are SNHLY and FYNNEI. V was cut by 7 bases and J by 5 bases, with 12 bases left in between. The CDR3 here is CASNLANNEQYF. The CDR3 nucleotides read TGTGCCAGCAACTTAGCCAACAACGAGCAGTACTTC.

This chain uses TRBV5-1 with TRBJ2-5; 11 bases agree with TRBD2. Germline-derived CDR1 and CDR2 are SGHRS and YFSETQ. CDR3 length equals 17 residues. The V and J ends lost 2 bases and 4 bases, in that order; junction bases with no gene match: 10. The CDR3 sequence: CASSFLTSGGLRETQYF. DNA for the CDR3: TGCGCCAGCAGCTTTTTAACTAGCGGGGGCCTCCGAGAGACCCAGTACTTC.

The genes are TRBV14 and TRBJ1-2, with D possibly TRBD1 on 5 matching bases. CDR3 length equals 18 residues. Germline values: CDR1 SGHDN, CDR2 FVKESK. Trimming removed 3 bases from V and 8 bases from J, with 28 bases in between. The CDR3 loop is CASSHLLLRYSGTGGYTF. As DNA, the CDR3 is TGTGCCAGCAGCCATCTCTTACTCCGGTACTCCGGGACGGGGGGCTACACCTTC.

The genes are TRBV5-1 and TRBJ2-3; D is possibly TRBD1 or TRBD2 (5 bases each). Trimming took 4 bases from V and 0 from J, leaving 15 bases between them. CDR1 is SGHRS, CDR2 YFSETQ, per germline. The length of the CDR3 is 16 residues. The CDR3 reads CASSPTPGLSTDTQYF. For the CDR3, the DNA is TGCGCCAGCAGCCCAACCCCGGGGCTTAGCACAGATACGCAGTATTTT.

The chain joins TRBV28 to TRBJ1-5; 11 bases fit TRBD1. V gave up 3 bases and J gave up 7 bases; unmatched junction bases: 5. The CDR3 is made up of 15 amino acids. Germline lookup yields CDR1 MDHEN and CDR2 SYDVKM. The DNA of the CDR3 is TGTGCCAGCAGTTTCCTTGGGACAGGGGGGCAGCCCCAGCATTTT. Amino acid sequence: CASSFLGTGGQPQHF.

The gene calls are TRBV5-1 and TRBJ2-7; TRBD2 matches 10 bases. The CDR3 has 15 residues. After removal of 1 base from V and 6 bases from J, the junction contained 7 bases not matched to a gene. The germline V gene has CDR1 SGHRS and CDR2 YFSETQ. The CDR3 protein is CASSLIAGGGGEQYF. CDR3 coding DNA: TGCGCCAGCAGCTTGATAGCGGGAGGTGGAGGCGAGCAGTACTTC.

Details on this clone: At the DNA level, this CDR3 is encoded by other sequences in the same sample as well. This sequence joins TRBV10-3 and TRBJ1-5; tentative D call: TRBD1 (5 bases). This CDR3 contains 14 residues. Trimming shortened V by 0 bases and J by 4 bases, and 7 bases separated the two germline ends. In germline, CDR1 is ENHRY, CDR2 SYGVKD. The CDR3 region is CAISESGGNQPQHF. In DNA, the CDR3 is TGTGCCATCAGTGAGTCGGGGGGAAATCAGCCCCAGCATTTT.

The rearrangement joins TRBV5-8 to TRBJ2-2; unclear D gene. This CDR3 is 15 amino acids long. The germline V gene has CDR1 SGHTS and CDR2 YDEGEE. V lost 0 bases and J 1 base, leaving 7 bases between the germline ends. The CDR3 region has the DNA TGTGCCAGCAGCTTGGGACGGCTGAACACCGGGGAGCTGTTTTTT. Protein sequence: CASSLGRLNTGELFF.

J is TRBJ2-7 and V is TRBV21-1; the table's D call of TRBD1 was not tested on the DNA. TRBV21-1 is marked as a pseudogene. CDR3 length equals 10 residues. The CDR3 sequence: CAGHLYEQYF. In DNA form, the CDR3 reads TGTGCTGGACACCTCTACGAGCAGTACTTC.

V and J are TRBV2 and TRBJ2-7, with D possibly called TRBD1 or TRBD2 (6 bases each). Germline lookup yields CDR1 SNHLY and CDR2 FYNNEI. The CDR3 covers 14 residues. V was clipped by 8 bases and J by 2 bases, with 16 bases between them. The CDR3 DNA reads as TGTGCCAGCCGCAGAGGGGGGATTACCTACGAGCAGTACTTC. Its protein product is CASRRGGITYEQYF.

About this clone: This sample also contains other DNA sequences that code for the same CDR3. The chain carries TRBV7-3 and TRBJ2-1, with TRBD2 matching 11 bases. The CDR3 extends over 15 amino acids. Germline V lookup: CDR1 SGHTA, CDR2 FQGTGA. Trimming at V came to 5 bases and at J to 4 bases, leaving 4 bases not matched to a gene. The CDR3 nucleotides are TGTGCCAGCAGCCTTGGGACTAGCGGTTACAATGAGCAGTTCTTC. This translates into CASSLGTSGYNEQFF.

Remarks on this clone: The same CDR3 is also encoded by other DNA sequences in this sample. This sequence joins TRBV5-1 and TRBJ2-1, with D unresolved. The CDR3 contains 14 residues. Trimming left V 0 bases short and J 6 bases short, with 10 bases between. Germline CDR1 is SGHRS and CDR2 is YFSETQ. The CDR3 DNA reads as TGCGCCAGCAGCTTGGACGGGCCTCCCAATGAGCAGTTCTTC. Translated, it gives CASSLDGPPNEQFF.

V usage is TRBV11-3 and J usage is TRBJ2-1, with 14 positions matching TRBD2. V lost 4 bases to trimming and J lost 6 bases; unmatched junction nucleotides: 8. CDR3 length equals 17 residues. Per the germline V gene, CDR1 is SGHNT and CDR2 is YENEEA. CDR3: CASSSGLAGARGNEQFF. CDR3 nucleotide sequence: TGTGCCAGCAGCTCGGGACTAGCGGGGGCGCGGGGCAATGAGCAGTTCTTC.

The V gene is TRBV7-8, the J gene TRBJ1-4; 10 bases are a match to TRBD1. Germline lookup yields CDR1 SGHVS and CDR2 FQNEAQ. The V segment lost 2 bases and the J segment 3 bases; nucleotides outside the gene matches: 6. The CDR3 is 17 amino acids. CDR3 loop: CASSLIEGQGANEKLFF. CDR3 bases: TGTGCCAGCAGCTTAATCGAAGGACAGGGGGCTAATGAAAAACTGTTTTTT.

This chain uses TRBV9 with TRBJ2-1, with 11 bases aligning to TRBD1. Germline trimming cut 3 bases from V and 3 bases from J; bases unmatched to any gene: 14. Germline V gene sequence: CDR1 SGDLS, CDR2 YYNGEE. This CDR3 comprises 19 residues. This CDR3 reads CASSERTGGGGAGYNEQFF. Here the CDR3 DNA reads TGTGCCAGCAGCGAACGGACAGGGGGCGGCGGGGCCGGCTACAATGAGCAGTTCTTC.

The chain uses TRBV28 and TRBJ1-4, with TRBD1 as a possible D gene (5 bases). Germline CDR1 MDHEN, CDR2 SYDVKM. The CDR3 is 15 residues long. Trimming pared 2 bases from V and 6 bases from J, leaving 13 bases between. The CDR3 DNA reads as TGTGCCAGCAGTTTACCGGGGCAGGCCGATGAAAAACTGTTTTTT. Residues: CASSLPGQADEKLFF.

V is TRBV2 and J is TRBJ2-3, with TRBD2 matching 10 bases. The J segment lost 5 bases and the V segment lost 4 bases, leaving 9 bases of the junction unmatched. Looked up from germline, CDR1 is SNHLY and CDR2 is FYNNEI. This CDR3 is 16 amino acids long. The CDR3 nucleotides are TGTGCCAGCAGTGGGGCGGTAGCGGGAGGTGGAGATACGCAGTATTTT. Encoded protein: CASSGAVAGGGDTQYF.

The chain links TRBV28 to TRBJ1-2; no definite D call. Germline CDR1 reads MDHEN; CDR2 reads SYDVKM. V lost 7 bases and J lost 4, with 16 bases in between. The CDR3 loop spans 14 amino acids. The CDR3 nucleotides are TGTGCCAGCACGGTGACTCCCGGCAGCTATGGCTACACCTTC. Protein: CASTVTPGSYGYTF.